The 15 T cell receptor beta chains given below trace back to one sample, sequenced in a study of blood T cell repertoires in COVID-19. Assay used: immunoSEQ multiplex PCR; TCRdb lists only in-frame clones, some missing. The repertoire holds about 170,000 clones, 84% seen once, with around 7.6% in the top ten. Source material: peripheral blood. The receptors originated from a man between 35 and 55 years old who had recovered from COVID-19.

This chain uses TRBV7-9 with TRBJ1-4; 7 bases line up with TRBD1. J lost 4 bases, V lost 7 bases, and 6 bases had no gene match. Germline-derived CDR1 and CDR2 are SEHNR and FQNEAQ (reference sequence). The CDR3 has 14 amino acids. CDR3 nucleotide sequence: TGTGCCAGCATTCCGGGACAGAGTAATGAAAAACTGTTTTTT. It specifies CASIPGQSNEKLFF.

The gene calls are TRBV19 and TRBJ1-1; 7 bases line up with TRBD1. Germline values: CDR1 LNHDA, CDR2 SQIVND (reference sequence). V shed 7 bases, J shed 3 bases, and the junction held 8 bases outside the gene matches. The length of the CDR3 is 14 residues. CDR3: CASTRTGEDTEAFF. For the CDR3, the DNA is TGTGCCAGTACTAGGACAGGAGAGGACACTGAAGCTTTCTTT. The complete variable domain, with remaining parts taken from reference TRBV19 and TRBJ1-1, reads DGGITQSPKYLFRKEGQNVTLSCEQNLNHDAMYWYRQDPGQGLRLIYYSQIVNDFQKGDIAEGYSVSREKKESFPLTVTSAQKNPTAFYLCASTRTGEDTEAFFGQGTRLTVV.

The V call is TRBV4-2, the J call TRBJ2-7; 7 nucleotides match TRBD2. V lost 1 base, J lost 3 bases, and 6 bases stayed unmatched. Germline CDR1 is LGHNA and CDR2 is YNFKEQ. The CDR3 extends over 15 amino acids. CDR3 in amino acids: CASSQGPSGVYEQYF. Here the CDR3 DNA reads TGTGCCAGCAGCCAAGGTCCCAGCGGGGTCTACGAGCAGTACTTC.

This rearrangement joins TRBV6-5 to TRBJ2-1; 8 positions agree with TRBD1. Looked up from germline, CDR1 is MNHEY and CDR2 is SVGAGI. The junction had 15 bases not matched to a gene; V was cut back by 4 bases and J by 10 bases. This CDR3 region has 16 residues. For the CDR3, the DNA is TGTGCCAGCAGTTCCGGGCTGCACAGGGGGTCGGAGGAGCAGTTCTTC. This translates into CASSSGLHRGSEEQFF.

This sequence joins TRBV28 and TRBJ1-5, with TRBD1 as a possible D gene (5 bases). V gave up 3 bases and J gave up 9 bases, with 12 bases separating them. The CDR3 spans 13 residues. Per germline, CDR1 MDHEN and CDR2 SYDVKM. CDR3 in DNA: TGTGCCAGCAGTTTCGGGACTGTCCGGCCCCAGCATTTT. This sequence encodes CASSFGTVRPQHF.

CDR3 residues: CASSDRDRNSPLHF. The CDR3 DNA reads TGTGCCAGCAGTGACAGGGACAGGAACTCACCCCTCCACTTT. This rearrangement joins TRBV2 to TRBJ1-6; TRBD1 matches at 8 bases. Losses at the gene ends were 3 bases for V and 10 bases for J; bases not matched to a gene: 5. CDR3 length equals 14 residues. CDR1 is SNHLY, CDR2 FYNNEI, per germline.

DNA of the CDR3: TGTGCCAGCAGCTTGACTAGCGGGGGGGCACATGAGCAGTTCTTC. Its translation: CASSLTSGGAHEQFF. The J gene is TRBJ2-1, the V gene TRBV7-9, with 14 bases that match TRBD2. V lost 3 bases, J lost 8 bases, and 3 bases stayed unmatched. The CDR3 is 15 amino acids. CDR1 is SEHNR and CDR2 is FQNEAQ in the germline V gene (reference sequence). Full variable domain (remainder filled in from reference TRBV7-9 and TRBJ2-1): DTGVSQNPRHKITKRGQNVTFRCDPISEHNRLYWYRQTLGQGPEFLTYFQNEAQLEKSRLLSDRFSAERPKGSFSTLEIQRTEQGDSAMYLCASSLTSGGAHEQFFGPGTRLTVL.

This chain connects TRBV18 to TRBJ2-1; 9 bases match TRBD1. CDR3 length: 15 amino acids. Germline-derived CDR1 and CDR2 are KGHSH and LQKENI. The V segment lost 3 bases and the J segment 8 bases; nucleotides outside the gene matches: 8. In nucleotides, the CDR3 is TGTGCCAGCTCACCGTCCGGGACAGGGTGGGATGAGCAGTTCTTC. Amino acids: CASSPSGTGWDEQFF.

The CDR3 nucleotides are TGTGCCAGCAGTTACGATGCGCCTAACCAGGATGAGCAGTTCTTC. Its protein product is CASSYDAPNQDEQFF. The chain couples TRBV6-5 to TRBJ2-1; D is uncertain. From germline, CDR1 is MNHEY and CDR2 SVGAGI. Trimming pared 2 bases from V and 8 bases from J, leaving 16 bases between. The CDR3 is 15 amino acids.

The table lists this clone with a few counts. This chain links TRBV5-4 with TRBJ2-7; a weak D match, TRBD1 (6 bases). The CDR3 consists of 14 residues. The ends were cut back, 4 bases at V and 3 bases at J, with 14 bases in the middle. CDR1 is SGHNT, CDR2 YYREEE, per germline (reference sequence). Here the CDR3 DNA reads TGTGCCAGCAGCGAACCCGACAGGCTCTACGAGCAGTACTTC. Residues: CASSEPDRLYEQYF.

The CDR3 region is CASSGWGQGRGQGELFF. CDR3 DNA: TGTGCCAGCAGCGGATGGGGACAGGGTAGGGGTCAGGGGGAGCTGTTTTTT. This chain connects TRBV11-2 to TRBJ2-2; 9 positions agree with TRBD1. The V gene's germline CDR1 is SGHAT and CDR2 FQNNGV. This CDR3 is 17 amino acids long. Trimming cost V 5 bases and J 8 bases; bases outside gene matches: 15.

The genes are TRBV10-3 and TRBJ1-2; possibly TRBD1 for D (6 bases). Trimming took off 6 bases at V and 6 bases at J, with 17 bases between the two ends. This CDR3 is 14 amino acids long. CDR1 and CDR2 from the germline V gene are ENHRY and SYGVKD. In DNA form, the CDR3 reads TGTGCCATCAGCGATACAGGGCCTCCACATGGCTACACCTTC. Protein product: CAISDTGPPHGYTF.

This clone has only a few counts. The chain links TRBV9 to TRBJ2-2; D unclear. Germline CDR1 and CDR2: SGDLS and YYNGEE. V was cut by 0 bases and J by 1 base, with 4 bases left in between. The CDR3 totals 14 residues. The CDR3 DNA follows: TGTGCCAGCAGCGTAGGCGGGAACACCGGGGAGCTGTTTTTT. It is translated as CASSVGGNTGELFF.

The chain joins TRBV18 to TRBJ2-2; D gene unclear. Trimming took off 5 bases at V and 2 bases at J, with 9 bases between the two ends. CDR1 and CDR2 from the germline V gene are KGHSH and LQKENI. The CDR3 runs 14 residues. The CDR3 bases are TGTGCCAGCTCATCGGGTCCTAACACCGGGGAGCTGTTTTTT. It yields the protein CASSSGPNTGELFF.

J is TRBJ1-1 and V is TRBV29-1; D call uncertain. V gave up 7 bases and J gave up 0 bases, with 12 bases separating them. CDR3 length: 13 residues. Per the germline V gene, CDR1 is SQVTM and CDR2 is ANQGSEA. Here the CDR3 reads CSGREHLNTEAFF. The CDR3 DNA follows: TGCAGCGGGAGGGAACATTTGAACACTGAAGCTTTCTTT.